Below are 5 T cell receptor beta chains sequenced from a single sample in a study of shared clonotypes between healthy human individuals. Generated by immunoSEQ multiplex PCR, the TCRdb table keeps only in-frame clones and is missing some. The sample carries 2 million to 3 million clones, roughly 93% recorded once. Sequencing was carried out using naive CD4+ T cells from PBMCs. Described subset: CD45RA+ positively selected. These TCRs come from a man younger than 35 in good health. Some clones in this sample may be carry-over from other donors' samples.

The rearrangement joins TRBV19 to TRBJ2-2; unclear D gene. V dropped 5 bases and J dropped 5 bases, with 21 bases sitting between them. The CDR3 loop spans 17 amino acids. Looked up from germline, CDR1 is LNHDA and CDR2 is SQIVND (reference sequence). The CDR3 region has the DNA TGTGCCAGTAGTGCTCCCCGTTTGAGCTCGAGGACCGGGGAGCTGTTTTTT. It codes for CASSAPRLSSRTGELFF. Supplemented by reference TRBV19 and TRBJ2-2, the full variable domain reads DGGITQSPKYLFRKEGQNVTLSCEQNLNHDAMYWYRQDPGQGLRLIYYSQIVNDFQKGDIAEGYSVSREKKESFPLTVTSAQKNPTAFYLCASSAPRLSSRTGELFFGEGSRLTVL.

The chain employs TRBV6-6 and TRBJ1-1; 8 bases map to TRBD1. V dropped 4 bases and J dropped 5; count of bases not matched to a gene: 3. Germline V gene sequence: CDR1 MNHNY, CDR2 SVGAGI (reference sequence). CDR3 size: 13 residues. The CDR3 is CASSWTGLTEAFF. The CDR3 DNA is TGTGCCAGCAGTTGGACAGGGTTGACTGAAGCTTTCTTT.

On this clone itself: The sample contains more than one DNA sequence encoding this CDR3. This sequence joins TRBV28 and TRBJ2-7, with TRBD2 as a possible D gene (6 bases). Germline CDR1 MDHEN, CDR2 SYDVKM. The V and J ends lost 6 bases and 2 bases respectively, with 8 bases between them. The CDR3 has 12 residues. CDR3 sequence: CASRGGPYEQYF. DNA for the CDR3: TGTGCCAGCAGGGGAGGACCCTACGAGCAGTACTTC.

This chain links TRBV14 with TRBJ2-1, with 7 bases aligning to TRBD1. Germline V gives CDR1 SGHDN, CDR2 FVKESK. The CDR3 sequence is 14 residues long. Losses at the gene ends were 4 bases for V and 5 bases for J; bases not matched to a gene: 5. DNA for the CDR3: TGTGCCAGCAGCCGTCGGGACAGAAACAATGAGCAGTTCTTC. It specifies CASSRRDRNNEQFF.

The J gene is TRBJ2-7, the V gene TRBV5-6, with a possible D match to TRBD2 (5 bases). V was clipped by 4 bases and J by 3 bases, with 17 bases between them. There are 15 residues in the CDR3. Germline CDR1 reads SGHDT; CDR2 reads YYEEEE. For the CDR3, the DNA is TGTGCCAGCAGCCCCGGACGGGGAAGGTTCTACGAGCAGTACTTC. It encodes CASSPGRGRFYEQYF.